This entry is about one TCR beta chain. Authors' data handling: By means of reference gene primer amplification, nucleated cell counts were estimated. The assay was immunoSEQ multiplex PCR, and TCRdb's table has in-frame clones only and misses some. V and J calls and clone size are those listed in that table; D and trimming were worked out from the DNA. The data hold under 250,000 clones, with roughly four fifths observed a single time. These data are taken from a study of blood T cell repertoires in COVID-19. Study-wide context: Spain, Italy and the United States supplied samples that represented acute and convalescent COVID-19. In each case, the material was cDNA or gDNA derived from T cells, B-cell-depleted T cells, or PBMCs.

V lost 6 bases to trimming and J lost 7 bases; unmatched junction nucleotides: 7. The CDR3 totals 14 residues. The germline CDR1 and CDR2 sequences are SNHLY and FYNNEI. This TCR derives from a man in his fifties or sixties with active or convalescent COVID-19. The sequenced sample was peripheral blood. The chain has TRBV2 and TRBJ1-5, with 9 bases fitting TRBD1. CDR3 in amino acids: CASRPTGGGQPQHF. For the CDR3, the DNA is TGTGCCAGCAGGCCGACAGGGGGTGGACAGCCCCAGCATTTT.